This is a list of T cell receptor beta chains from one sample in a study of OX40 agonist ivuxolimab in advanced cancers. Clones were sequenced by immunoSEQ multiplex PCR, and TCRdb holds only the in-frame ones, with some missing. The data contain about 89,000 clones, 85% to 90% of them singletons. Material: CD4+ or CD8+ T cells sorted from blood, obtained in a trial of the OX40 agonist ivuxolimab. These receptors came from an adult with an advanced solid tumor such as melanoma, head and neck, liver or kidney cancer. CDR3s leave out the opening cysteine and the closing phenylalanine or tryptophan. Only some rows state a clone size, as once, few, many or a class for expanded clones.

len | v_gene | abundance | CDR3aa
14 | TRBV6-6 | NA | ASRVARGRGNTEAF
12 | TRBV11-3 | NA | ASSLGHASMGEF
13 | TRBV19 | NA | ASRGQGRLGYEQY
13 | TRBV19 | NA | ASSSVTGGTEGYT
11 | TRBV9 | NA | ASSGGVNEKLF
6 | TRBV6-1 | NA | AHGGYT
13 | TRBV5-1 | NA | ASSLAASGGDTQY
13 | TRBV11-2 | NA | ASSFLAGGQNEQF
14 | TRBV7-2 | once | ASSLGRTGGPYEQY
13 | TRBV5-1 | NA | ASTELGAENTEAF
17 | TRBV13 | NA | ASSLGGGHGDEFQETQY
13 | TRBV2 | once | ASSIVDGMGTEAF
11 | TRBV5-6 | once | ASSLGSNQPQH
12 | TRBV25-1 | many | ASTPSGGTDTQY
13 | TRBV11-2 | NA | ATALRTGGFDEQF
12 | TRBV6-5 | NA | ASSQGGTNEKLF
15 | TRBV9 | NA | ASSPQLARAGANVLT
15 | TRBV10-3 | NA | AIRGQPGETSTDTQY